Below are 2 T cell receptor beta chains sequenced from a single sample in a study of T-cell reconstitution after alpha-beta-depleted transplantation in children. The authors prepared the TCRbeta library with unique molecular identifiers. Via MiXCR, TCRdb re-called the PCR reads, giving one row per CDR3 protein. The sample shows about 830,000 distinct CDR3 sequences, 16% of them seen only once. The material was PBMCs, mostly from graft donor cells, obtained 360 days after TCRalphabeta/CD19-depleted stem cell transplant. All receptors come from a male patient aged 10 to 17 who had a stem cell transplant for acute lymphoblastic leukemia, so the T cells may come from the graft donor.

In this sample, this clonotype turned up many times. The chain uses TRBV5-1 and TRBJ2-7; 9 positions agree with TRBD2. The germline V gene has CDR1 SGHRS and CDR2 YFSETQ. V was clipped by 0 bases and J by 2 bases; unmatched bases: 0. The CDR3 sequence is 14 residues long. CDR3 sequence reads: CASSLVAGAYEQYF. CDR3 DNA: TGCGCCAGCAGCTTGGTAGCGGGGGCCTACGAGCAGTACTTC. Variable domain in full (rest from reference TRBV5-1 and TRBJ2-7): KAGVTQTPRYLIKTRGQQVTLSCSPISGHRSVSWYQQTPGQGLQFLFEYFSETQRNKGNFPGRFSGRQFSNSRSEMNVSTLELGDSALYLCASSLVAGAYEQYFGPGTRLTVT.

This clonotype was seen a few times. The CDR3 spells CASSQGLLRGPVEQYF. CDR3 nucleotide sequence: TGCGCCAGCAGCCAAGGACTTCTAAGGGGACCCGTCGAGCAGTACTTC. The gene calls are TRBV4-1 and TRBJ2-7; D is tentatively TRBD1 or TRBD2 (5 bases each). CDR1 and CDR2 (germline): MGHRA, YSYEKL. This CDR3 contains 16 residues. With 1 base removed from V and 6 bases from J, the gap between germline ends came to 19 bases.